Sequencing of this T cell receptor (beta chain) was carried out in a study of shared clonotypes between healthy human individuals. Across the whole study: The plates for each donor numbered three CD4 naive, three CD4 memory, two CD8 naive and one CD8 memory.

Terminally differentiated effector memory CD45RA+ cells were excluded from the naive CD8 cells, which were CD45RO-negative and positively selected for CCR7. Germline-derived CDR1 and CDR2 are SEHNR and FQNEAQ (reference sequence). The V and J ends lost 0 bases and 7 bases respectively, with 9 bases between them. The CDR3 totals 14 residues. TCRdb's copy holds only in-frame clones and misses some; the assay was immunoSEQ multiplex PCR. The data hold about 2 million clones, with about 95% observed a single time. The receptor was derived from a man aged 18-30 years in good health. This chain uses TRBV7-9 with TRBJ2-2, with D possibly called TRBD1 or TRBD2 (5 bases each). The specimen sequenced was naive CD8+ T cells sorted from blood. The CDR3 loop reads CASSLARDDGELFF. The CDR3 coding sequence is TGTGCCAGCAGCTTAGCCAGGGACGACGGGGAGCTGTTTTTT.